Included here is one T cell receptor (beta chain) sequence, with context. This record belongs to a study of blood T cell repertoires in COVID-19. Generated by immunoSEQ multiplex PCR, the TCRdb table keeps only in-frame clones and is missing some. The table shows around 130,000 clones, with about 88% occurring only once. Specimen: peripheral blood. This receptor was obtained from a man in his fifties with active COVID-19.

In DNA form, the CDR3 reads TGTGCCAGCACCGACGGGGGGGGCCGCTATGGCTACACCTTC. It encodes CASTDGGGRYGYTF. J is TRBJ1-2 and V is TRBV6-5, with a tentative D call TRBD1 (6 bases). The CDR3 length is 14 residues. V lost 7 bases, J lost 4 bases, and 16 bases lay in between. Per the germline V gene, CDR1 is MNHEY and CDR2 is SVGAGI.